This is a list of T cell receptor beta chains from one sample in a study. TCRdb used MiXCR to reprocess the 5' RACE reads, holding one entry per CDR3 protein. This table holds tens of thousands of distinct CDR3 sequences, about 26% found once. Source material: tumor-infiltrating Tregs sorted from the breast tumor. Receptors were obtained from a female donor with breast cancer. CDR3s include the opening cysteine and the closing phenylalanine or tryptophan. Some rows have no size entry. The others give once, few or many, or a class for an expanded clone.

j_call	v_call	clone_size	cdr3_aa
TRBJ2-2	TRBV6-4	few	CASSPDLGTGELFF
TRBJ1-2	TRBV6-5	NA	CASSRPGTGNYGYTF
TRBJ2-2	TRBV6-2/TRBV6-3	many	CASSWNLMNTGELFF
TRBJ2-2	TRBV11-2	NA	CASSLLAVNTGELFF
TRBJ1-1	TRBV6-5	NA	CASSYKRKGEAFF
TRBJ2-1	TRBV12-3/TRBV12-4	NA	CASSLVGYNEQFF
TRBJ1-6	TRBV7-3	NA	CASRRSRNSPLHF
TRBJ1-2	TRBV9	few	CAGSVAPDSNYGYTF
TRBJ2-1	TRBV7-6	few	CASSLGTGSSGGEQFF
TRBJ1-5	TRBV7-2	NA	CASSLGRGENQPQHF
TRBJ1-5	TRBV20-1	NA	CSALRAGGSNQPQHF
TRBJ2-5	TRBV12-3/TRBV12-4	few	CASSSNRGAETQYF
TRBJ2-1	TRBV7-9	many	CASSPANEQFF
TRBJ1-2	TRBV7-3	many	CASEIRGRAWGYTF
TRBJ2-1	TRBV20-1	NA	CSARAEGARLHNEQFF
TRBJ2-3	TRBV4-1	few	CASSQVIQREKTDTQYF
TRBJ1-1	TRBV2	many	CASRMGNTEAFF
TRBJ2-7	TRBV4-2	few	CTSSQVGGASEQYF
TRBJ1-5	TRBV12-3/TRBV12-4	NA	CASSRQAANNQPQHF
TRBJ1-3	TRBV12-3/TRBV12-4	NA	CASSEDGRSGNTTYF
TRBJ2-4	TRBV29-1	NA	CSVVLAGNIQYF
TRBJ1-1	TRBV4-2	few	CASSQEFNRDRSAEAFF
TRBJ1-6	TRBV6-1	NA	CASSDEDNSPLHF
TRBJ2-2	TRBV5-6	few	CASSLYTGELFF
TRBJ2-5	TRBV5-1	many	CASSQTAGMETQYF
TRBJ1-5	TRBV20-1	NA	CSALGDSIQPQHF
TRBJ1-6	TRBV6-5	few	CASSHRGVSYNSPLHF
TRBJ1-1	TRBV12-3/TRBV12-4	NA	CASSPTSRGDTEAFF
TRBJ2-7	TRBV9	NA	CASSGDAASPYEQYF
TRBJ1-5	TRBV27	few	CASSLGRGQPQHF
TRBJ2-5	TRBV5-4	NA	CASSLRTGETQYF
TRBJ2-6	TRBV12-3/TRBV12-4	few	CASRDSGANVLTF
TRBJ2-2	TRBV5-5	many	CASRPSGPPGELFF
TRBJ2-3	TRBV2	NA	CASSEGPARARVTQYF